The 12 T cell receptor beta chains listed next were all sequenced from one sample in a study of cytotoxic CD8 clonotypes in ibrutinib-treated CLL. Method: immunoSEQ multiplex PCR; TCRdb's copy keeps in-frame clones and lacks some. The sample carries 250,000 to 350,000 clones, roughly four fifths recorded once. The specimen comprised PBMCs, sampled at disease progression, from a patient treated with ibrutinib. The receptors shown here come from a human donor with chronic lymphocytic leukemia.

The rearrangement uses TRBV5-1 and TRBJ1-2, with TRBD1 matching over 7 bases. V was clipped by 4 bases and J by 7 bases; unmatched bases: 4. Germline-derived CDR1 and CDR2 are SGHRS and YFSETQ. CDR3 length: 12 residues. This CDR3 is CASSLTGIGYTF. In DNA, the CDR3 is TGCGCCAGCAGCCTGACAGGGATTGGCTACACCTTC.

The chain couples TRBV2 to TRBJ2-2, with D uncertain. The CDR3 has 14 amino acids. Trimming left V 5 bases short and J 7 bases short, with 14 bases between. Looked up from germline, CDR1 is SNHLY and CDR2 is FYNNEI. The CDR3: CASSKDLEDGELFF. CDR3 DNA: TGTGCCAGCAGTAAGGATCTTGAGGACGGGGAGCTGTTTTTT.

This clone was recorded a few times. The CDR3: CASSIVGGATFYEQYF. CDR3 nucleotides: TGTGCCAGTAGTATAGTAGGGGGTGCCACCTTCTACGAGCAGTACTTC. The chain joins TRBV19 to TRBJ2-7; a weak D match, TRBD1 (6 bases). The V end was cut by 1 base, the J end by 3 bases, with 16 bases between. Germline assignment: CDR1 LNHDA and CDR2 SQIVND (reference sequence). The CDR3 totals 16 residues.

This chain joins TRBV6-5 and TRBJ1-2; no definite D call. Trimming removed 4 bases from V and 3 bases from J, with 9 bases in between. The germline V gene has CDR1 MNHEY and CDR2 SVGAGI. The CDR3 is 13 residues long. The CDR3 bases are TGTGCCAGCAGTTGGCGGGGAGACTATGGCTACACCTTC. Its translation is CASSWRGDYGYTF.

This clone was detected only once. The V and J genes are TRBV18 and TRBJ2-5, with TRBD2 as a possible D gene (5 bases). Germline V CDR1 and CDR2: KGHSH, LQKENI. The CDR3 is 14 residues long. Trimming removed 2 bases at V and 3 bases at J, with 10 bases between. In DNA, the CDR3 is TGTGCCAGCTCACCAACCTATAGCGAAGAGACCCAGTACTTC. Residues: CASSPTYSEETQYF.

The chain links TRBV5-1 to TRBJ2-7; D is undetermined. The CDR3 totals 18 residues. Germline V gene lookup returns CDR1 SGHRS and CDR2 YFSETQ. The V gene lost 0 bases and the J gene lost 3 bases, with 22 bases spanning the gap. The CDR3 DNA is TGCGCCAGCAGCTTGGTTGGGGAAAGGACGAGAGTGGGCTACGAGCAGTACTTC. Amino acids: CASSLVGERTRVGYEQYF. Based on the CDR3 plus reference TRBV5-1 and TRBJ2-7, the full variable domain is KAGVTQTPRYLIKTRGQQVTLSCSPISGHRSVSWYQQTPGQGLQFLFEYFSETQRNKGNFPGRFSGRQFSNSRSEMNVSTLELGDSALYLCASSLVGERTRVGYEQYFGPGTRLTVT.

This clone occurred a few times. The chain uses TRBV19 and TRBJ1-5; D call uncertain. This CDR3 is 12 amino acids long. Trimming shortened V by 5 bases and J by 7 bases, and 9 bases separated the two germline ends. The germline V gene encodes CDR1 LNHDA and CDR2 SQIVND (reference sequence). The CDR3 loop is CASSLVGQPQHF. CDR3 nucleotide sequence: TGTGCCAGTAGTCTTGTTGGCCAGCCCCAGCATTTT.

The chain recombines TRBV4-1 with TRBJ1-1; TRBD1 aligns across 7 bases. CDR3 length equals 14 residues. The J segment lost 4 bases and the V segment lost 4 bases, leaving 6 bases of the junction unmatched. Germline loops: CDR1 MGHRA, CDR2 YSYEKL. The CDR3 protein is CASSPQGGPTEAFF. The CDR3 DNA follows: TGCGCCAGCAGCCCCCAAGGGGGCCCCACTGAAGCTTTCTTT.

The V and J genes are TRBV9 and TRBJ1-6, with D hard to call. This CDR3 is 12 amino acids long. CDR1 is SGDLS and CDR2 is YYNGEE in the germline V gene. Trimming removed 4 bases at V and 9 bases at J, with 8 bases between. The DNA of the CDR3 is TGTGCCAGCAGCCGCACGGCTTCACCCCTCCACTTT. It yields the protein CASSRTASPLHF.

Comment on this clone: Other DNA sequences within the sample encode an identical CDR3. The rearrangement links TRBV29-1 to TRBJ1-5; D is perhaps TRBD1 (5 bases). The CDR3 consists of 12 residues. Trimming removed 6 bases at V and 3 bases at J, with 9 bases between. Germline-derived CDR1 and CDR2 are SQVTM and ANQGSEA. The DNA of the CDR3 is TGCAGCGTGAGGGGCTCCAATCAGCCCCAGCATTTT. It specifies CSVRGSNQPQHF.

The chain is built from TRBV11-2 and TRBJ1-2, with 8 bases that match TRBD1. Losses at the gene ends were 3 bases for V and 4 bases for J; bases not matched to a gene: 7. Germline V gene sequence: CDR1 SGHAT, CDR2 FQNNGV. The CDR3 is 15 amino acids. Here the CDR3 DNA reads TGTGCCAGCAGCTTGAACAGGGGGATCCCCTATGGCTACACCTTC. This codes for CASSLNRGIPYGYTF.

J is TRBJ1-5 and V is TRBV5-6; D is ambiguous. This CDR3 comprises 13 residues. Trimming took off 1 base at V and 4 bases at J, with 6 bases between the two ends. Germline lookup yields CDR1 SGHDT and CDR2 YYEEEE. CDR3 coding DNA: TGTGCCAGCAGCTTGTCTTTTAATCAGCCCCAGCATTTT. Amino acids: CASSLSFNQPQHF.